These 4 T cell receptor beta chains originate from one sample sequenced in a study of blood T cell repertoires in COVID-19. Profiled with immunoSEQ multiplex PCR; TCRdb holds only in-frame clones, not every one. The sample includes under 350,000 clones, 83% of them seen just once. Input material: peripheral blood. These receptors were collected from a woman aged 50 to 60 who had recovered from COVID-19.

The chain has TRBV29-1 and TRBJ1-2, with 7 bases aligning to TRBD1. Germline-derived CDR1 and CDR2 are SQVTM and ANQGSEA. This CDR3 comprises 10 residues. Losses at the gene ends were 7 bases for V and 8 bases for J; bases not matched to a gene: 4. The DNA for the CDR3 is TGCAGCGACGGACAGGCGGGCTACACCTTC. As protein: CSDGQAGYTF.

The DNA of the CDR3 is TGTGCCAGCAGTCTACAGGGGAGTGAAAAACTGTTTTTT. As protein: CASSLQGSEKLFF. This rearrangement joins TRBV12-3 or TRBV12-4 to TRBJ1-4; 7 nucleotides align to TRBD1. With V trimmed by 5 bases and J by 7 bases, 4 bases remained unmatched. CDR3 length: 13 residues.

This chain connects TRBV6-6 to TRBJ2-7, with a tentative D call TRBD1 (5 bases). Germline V gene sequence: CDR1 MNHNY, CDR2 SVGAGI (reference sequence). This CDR3 comprises 13 residues. Between the trimmed V and J ends, which lost 6 bases and 2 bases, there was a span of 11 bases. The CDR3 protein is CASRPRVPYEQYF. For the CDR3, the DNA is TGTGCCAGCAGGCCCAGGGTCCCCTACGAGCAGTACTTC.

The chain's CDR3 is CASRDTSSYEQYF. The CDR3 nucleotides read TGTGCCAGCCGGGACACCAGCTCCTACGAGCAGTACTTC. The chain employs TRBV19 and TRBJ2-7; D possibly corresponds to TRBD1 (6 bases). Germline-derived CDR1 and CDR2 are LNHDA and SQIVND (reference sequence). This CDR3 is built from 13 residues. V gave up 9 bases and J gave up 0 bases, with 12 bases separating them. The variable domain in full, completed from reference TRBV19 and TRBJ2-7, reads DGGITQSPKYLFRKEGQNVTLSCEQNLNHDAMYWYRQDPGQGLRLIYYSQIVNDFQKGDIAEGYSVSREKKESFPLTVTSAQKNPTAFYLCASRDTSSYEQYFGPGTRLTVT.